Below, 26 T cell receptor beta chains from the same sample are listed, as sequenced in a study of shared clonotypes between healthy human individuals. Here immunoSEQ multiplex PCR was the method, and the copy in TCRdb shows in-frame clones only, minus some. The data show roughly 500,000 clones, around 75% seen once. The material sequenced was PBMCs. The receptors shown here come from a woman aged 40 to 55 in good health. Some clones in this sample may be carry-over from other donors' samples.

The V gene is TRBV5-4, the J gene TRBJ1-2; the D gene is possibly TRBD1 (5 bases). CDR1 and CDR2 from the germline V gene are SGHNT and YYREEE (reference sequence). V was cut by 0 bases and J by 6 bases, with 12 bases left in between. The CDR3 length is 14 residues. CDR3 sequence (DNA): TGTGCCAGCAGCTTGGCGGGGGAGGGACATGGCTACACCTTC. Its translation: CASSLAGEGHGYTF.

The chain combines TRBV5-1 with TRBJ2-7; 11 bases line up with TRBD2. V dropped 0 bases and J dropped 2; count of bases not matched to a gene: 4. The CDR3 contains 16 residues. Germline assignment: CDR1 SGHRS and CDR2 YFSETQ. The CDR3 nucleotides read TGCGCCAGCAGCTTGGGACAGACTAGCGGGGCCTACGAGCAGTACTTC. Translated: CASSLGQTSGAYEQYF.

This rearrangement joins TRBV18 to TRBJ1-5, with D perhaps TRBD1 (6 bases). V lost 2 bases, J lost 7 bases, and 15 bases lay in between. The germline gives CDR1 KGHSH, CDR2 LQKENI. CDR3 length: 15 amino acids. DNA for the CDR3: TGTGCCAGCTCACCATTGGGACACGCTGGGCAGCCCCAGCATTTT. Translation gives CASSPLGHAGQPQHF.

V usage is TRBV6-6 and J usage is TRBJ2-1; 13 positions agree with TRBD2. CDR1 and CDR2 from the germline V gene are MNHNY and SVGAGI (reference sequence). J lost 10 bases, V lost 2 bases, and 2 bases had no gene match. The CDR3 is made up of 14 amino acids. In nucleotides, the CDR3 is TGTGCCAGCAGTTACGCGGGACTAGCGGGGGAGCAGTTCTTC. It codes for CASSYAGLAGEQFF.

The chain recombines TRBV28 with TRBJ1-2; D remains unclear. The V and J ends lost 10 bases and 2 bases respectively, with 14 bases between them. CDR1 and CDR2 (germline): MDHEN, SYDVKM. This CDR3 is built from 13 residues. CDR3 in DNA: TGTGCCACAGAACGGGGAATAAACTATGGCTACACCTTC. It specifies CATERGINYGYTF.

Many counts were recorded for this clone. This sequence joins TRBV10-1 and TRBJ2-3; D not resolved. V was trimmed by 6 bases and J by 0 bases, leaving 10 bases between them. Germline lookup yields CDR1 WNHNN and CDR2 SYGVQD (reference sequence). This CDR3 comprises 14 residues. CDR3 in DNA: TGCGCCAGCAGCGGGCCTTTTAGCACAGATACGCAGTATTTT. This sequence encodes CASSGPFSTDTQYF.

This CDR3 reads CASSVGGWNGYTF. CDR3 DNA: TGTGCCAGCAGCGTCGGGGGCTGGAATGGCTACACCTTC. The chain has TRBV9 and TRBJ1-2; a weak D match, TRBD1 (6 bases). V dropped 2 bases and J dropped 6 bases, with 11 bases sitting between them. Per germline, CDR1 SGDLS and CDR2 YYNGEE. The length of the CDR3 is 13 residues.

This rearrangement joins TRBV5-1 to TRBJ2-7; TRBD1 matches at 7 bases. V dropped 2 bases and J dropped 5; count of bases not matched to a gene: 4. In germline, CDR1 is SGHRS, CDR2 YFSETQ. There are 13 residues in the CDR3. The CDR3 loop reads CASSLQGFDEQYF. The CDR3 nucleotides are TGCGCCAGCAGCTTACAGGGGTTCGACGAGCAGTACTTC.

V usage is TRBV6-6 and J usage is TRBJ1-4; 10 bases line up with TRBD1. The CDR3 covers 15 residues. Germline V gene lookup returns CDR1 MNHNY and CDR2 SVGAGI (reference sequence). J was trimmed by 5 bases and V by 4 bases; bases with no gene match: 4. The CDR3 region is CASSFRGQGNEKLFF. As DNA, the CDR3 is TGTGCCAGCAGTTTCCGGGGACAGGGGAATGAAAAACTGTTTTTT.

This clone was counted ten times or more. The V gene is TRBV6-5, the J gene TRBJ2-7, with D perhaps matching TRBD1 (6 bases). V was shortened by 5 bases and J by 0 bases, with 14 bases between the two germline ends. Germline values: CDR1 MNHEY, CDR2 SVGAGI. The CDR3 loop spans 15 amino acids. The CDR3 reads CASSGPGHLSYEQYF. The CDR3 DNA reads TGTGCCAGCAGTGGACCGGGACACCTCTCCTACGAGCAGTACTTC.

This clone was recorded at least ten times. Other DNA variants within this sample encode the same CDR3. The rearrangement uses TRBV5-1 and TRBJ2-7; 10 positions match TRBD2. Germline trimming cut 4 bases from V and 0 bases from J; bases unmatched to any gene: 4. Germline V gene sequence: CDR1 SGHRS, CDR2 YFSETQ. This CDR3 is built from 15 residues. In DNA form, the CDR3 reads TGCGCCAGCAGCCTTAGCGGGGGGAGCTCCTACGAGCAGTACTTC. Encoded protein: CASSLSGGSSYEQYF.

The table lists this clone with a few counts. The chain is built from TRBV10-3 and TRBJ2-7; TRBD2 is a possible D gene (6 bases). The CDR3 covers 16 residues. V lost 2 bases and J lost 2, with 16 bases in between. Germline V gene lookup returns CDR1 ENHRY and CDR2 SYGVKD. CDR3 sequence reads: CAISEGLEGRAYEQYF. The CDR3 nucleotides read TGTGCCATCAGTGAGGGTCTGGAGGGCAGGGCCTACGAGCAGTACTTC.

The chain is built from TRBV4-2 and TRBJ2-5; TRBD2 might be the D (6 bases). The J call could be wrong; TRBJ2-7 is a better fit for the DNA end. CDR1 LGHNA and CDR2 YNFKEQ come from the germline V gene. This CDR3 region has 16 residues. The CDR3 DNA follows: TGTGCCAGCAGCCAAGCCCAGGGAGGTGGATCCTACGAGCAGTACTTC. Translated, it gives CASSQAQGGGSYEQYF.

The chain joins TRBV11-3 to TRBJ1-4; D perhaps matches TRBD1 (5 bases). V lost 3 bases and J lost 0, with 14 bases in between. Per germline, CDR1 SGHNT and CDR2 YENEEA. CDR3 size: 17 residues. The CDR3 region is CASSFPTVNATNEKLFF. The CDR3 DNA sequence: TGTGCCAGCAGCTTCCCGACAGTCAATGCAACTAATGAAAAACTGTTTTTT. The variable domain in full, completed from reference TRBV11-3 and TRBJ1-4, reads EAGVVQSPRYKIIEKKQPVAFWCNPISGHNTLYWYLQNLGQGPELLIRYENEEAVDDSQLPKDRFSAERLKGVDSTLKIQPAELGDSAVYLCASSFPTVNATNEKLFFGSGTQLSVL.

The chain joins TRBV15 to TRBJ1-4; D possibly corresponds to TRBD1 (6 bases). The CDR3 is 15 amino acids. From germline, CDR1 is LNHNV and CDR2 YYDKDF (reference sequence). V was clipped by 5 bases and J by 8 bases, with 18 bases between them. Written as DNA, the CDR3 is TGTGCCACCAGCCGACTACAGGGACTGGAAGAAAAACTGTTTTTT. It is translated as CATSRLQGLEEKLFF.

The chain combines TRBV4-1 with TRBJ2-4; tentative D call: TRBD1 (7 bases). V lost 1 base and J 0 bases, leaving 22 bases between the germline ends. The CDR3 has 20 residues. In germline, CDR1 is MGHRA, CDR2 YSYEKL. The CDR3, as DNA: TGCGCCAGCAGCCAAGGACAGGGAGGTACCGGAGCGTTAGCCAAAAACATTCAGTACTTC. Encoded protein: CASSQGQGGTGALAKNIQYF.

The rearrangement uses TRBV6-1 and TRBJ2-7, with 12 nucleotides matching TRBD1. With 4 bases clipped from V and 7 bases from J, the junction kept 14 bases outside the gene matches. The germline gives CDR1 MNHNS, CDR2 SASEGT. The CDR3 has 17 amino acids. CDR3 sequence reads: CASSGPRTGTGGEEQYF. The CDR3 DNA reads TGTGCCAGCAGTGGGCCTCGGACCGGGACAGGGGGCGAAGAGCAGTACTTC.

The rearrangement uses TRBV30 and TRBJ2-2; D gene uncertain. Trimming removed 4 bases at V and 7 bases at J, with 16 bases between. The germline V gene encodes CDR1 GTSNPN and CDR2 SVGIG (reference sequence). This CDR3 is built from 14 residues. The chain's CDR3 is CAWTVWGTDGELFF. The CDR3 DNA follows: TGTGCCTGGACGGTCTGGGGTACCGACGGGGAGCTGTTTTTT. Using reference TRBV30 and TRBJ2-2 for the parts outside the CDR3, the full variable domain is SQTIHQWPATLVQPVGSPLSLECTVEGTSNPNLYWYRQAAGRGLQLLFYSVGIGQISSEVPQNLSASRPQDRQFILSSKKLLLSDSGFYLCAWTVWGTDGELFFGEGSRLTVL.

In DNA, the CDR3 is TGTGCCTGGAGGACACAGGGGAAAGTGACTGAAGCTTTCTTT. Translating gives CAWRTQGKVTEAFF. The chain carries TRBV30 and TRBJ1-1, with TRBD1 matching 7 bases. Looked up from germline, CDR1 is GTSNPN and CDR2 is SVGIG (reference sequence). The CDR3 runs 14 residues. V shed 3 bases and J 5 bases; nucleotides not matched to a gene: 9.

This chain joins TRBV28 and TRBJ2-6; 9 nucleotides agree with TRBD1. V dropped 6 bases and J dropped 3; count of bases not matched to a gene: 12. The germline V gene has CDR1 MDHEN and CDR2 SYDVKM. The CDR3 is made up of 18 amino acids. The CDR3 here is CASSPLGQGAGGANVLTF. CDR3 sequence (DNA): TGTGCCAGCAGCCCCCTGGGACAGGGTGCGGGTGGGGCCAACGTCCTGACTTTC.

V usage is TRBV5-1 and J usage is TRBJ2-5; a possible D gene is TRBD2 (7 bases). CDR1 is SGHRS, CDR2 YFSETQ, per germline. This CDR3 contains 16 residues. Trimming left V 1 base short and J 4 bases short, with 17 bases between. CDR3 amino acids: CASSLSPRGGGETQYF. CDR3 nucleotides: TGCGCCAGCAGCTTGTCCCCTAGGGGGGGCGGAGAGACCCAGTACTTC.

The V call is TRBV10-3, the J call TRBJ1-5; 9 bases line up with TRBD1. The CDR3 is 15 amino acids. V was pared by 4 bases and J by 7 bases, with 8 bases of the junction left unmatched. Germline V lookup: CDR1 ENHRY, CDR2 SYGVKD. As DNA, the CDR3 is TGTGCCATCAGTGTCGACAGGGGGAAGGGCCAGCCCCAGCATTTT. Amino acids: CAISVDRGKGQPQHF.

The chain is built from TRBV4-3 and TRBJ2-6; 7 bases are a match to TRBD2. In germline, CDR1 is LGHNA, CDR2 YSLEER. The CDR3 has 16 residues. V lost 0 bases, J lost 4 bases, and 3 bases stayed unmatched. CDR3 protein: CASSQEAGSGANVLTF. DNA for the CDR3: TGCGCCAGCAGCCAAGAAGCGGGGTCCGGGGCCAACGTCCTGACTTTC.

This clone was seen a few times. This sample also contains other DNA sequences that code for the same CDR3. The chain recombines TRBV30 with TRBJ1-5; D gene ambiguous. Germline CDR1 and CDR2: GTSNPN and SVGIG (reference sequence). The V end lost 0 bases, the J end lost 1 base, and 4 bases lay between the germline ends. The CDR3 has 13 residues. CDR3 region: CAWSVGSNQPQHF. The CDR3 DNA sequence: TGTGCCTGGAGTGTGGGGAGCAATCAGCCCCAGCATTTT. Variable domain in full (rest from reference TRBV30 and TRBJ1-5): SQTIHQWPATLVQPVGSPLSLECTVEGTSNPNLYWYRQAAGRGLQLLFYSVGIGQISSEVPQNLSASRPQDRQFILSSKKLLLSDSGFYLCAWSVGSNQPQHFGDGTRLSIL.

CDR3 region: CASSALADYGELFF. CDR3 bases: TGTGCCAGCAGCGCCCTAGCGGACTACGGGGAGCTGTTTTTT. The chain couples TRBV7-2 to TRBJ2-2; 7 nucleotides line up with TRBD2. Germline CDR1 and CDR2: SGHTA and FQGNSA. CDR3 length: 14 residues. V lost 5 bases to trimming and J lost 7 bases; unmatched junction nucleotides: 7.

This clone was seen a handful of times. The chain uses TRBV28 and TRBJ1-5, with unresolved D. CDR1 and CDR2 (germline): MDHEN, SYDVKM. V lost 6 bases and J lost 3, with 9 bases in between. The CDR3 has 13 residues. This CDR3 reads CASRDSFNQPQHF. CDR3 bases: TGTGCCAGCAGAGATAGTTTCAATCAGCCCCAGCATTTT.